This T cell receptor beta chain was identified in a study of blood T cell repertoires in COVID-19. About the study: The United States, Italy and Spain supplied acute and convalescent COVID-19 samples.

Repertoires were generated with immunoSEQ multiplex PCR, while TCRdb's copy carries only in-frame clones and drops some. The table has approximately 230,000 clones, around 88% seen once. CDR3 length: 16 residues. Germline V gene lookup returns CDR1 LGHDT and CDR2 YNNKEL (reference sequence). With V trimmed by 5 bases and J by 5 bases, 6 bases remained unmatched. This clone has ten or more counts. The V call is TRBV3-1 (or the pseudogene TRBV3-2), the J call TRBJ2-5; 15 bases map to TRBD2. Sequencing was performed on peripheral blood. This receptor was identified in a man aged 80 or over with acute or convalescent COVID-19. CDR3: CASSWTSGGAWETQYF. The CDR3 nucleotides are TGTGCCAGCAGCTGGACTAGCGGGGGGGCCTGGGAGACCCAGTACTTC.